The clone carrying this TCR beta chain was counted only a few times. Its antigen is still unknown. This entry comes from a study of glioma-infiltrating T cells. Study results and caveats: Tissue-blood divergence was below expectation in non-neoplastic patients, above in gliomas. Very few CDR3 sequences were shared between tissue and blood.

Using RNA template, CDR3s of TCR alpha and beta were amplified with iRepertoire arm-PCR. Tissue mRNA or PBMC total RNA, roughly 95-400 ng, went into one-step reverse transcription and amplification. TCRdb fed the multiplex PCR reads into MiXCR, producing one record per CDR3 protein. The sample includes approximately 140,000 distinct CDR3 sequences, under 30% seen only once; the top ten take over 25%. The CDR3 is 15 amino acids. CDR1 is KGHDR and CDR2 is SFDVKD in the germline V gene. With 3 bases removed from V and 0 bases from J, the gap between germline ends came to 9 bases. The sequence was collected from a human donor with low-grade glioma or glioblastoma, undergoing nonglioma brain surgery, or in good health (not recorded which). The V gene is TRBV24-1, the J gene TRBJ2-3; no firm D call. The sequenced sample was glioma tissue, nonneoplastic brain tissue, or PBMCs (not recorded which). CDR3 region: CATSDEGSSTDTQYF. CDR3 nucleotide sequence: TGTGCCACCAGTGATGAAGGATCTAGCACAGATACGCAGTATTTT.